The rows below give T cell receptor beta chains drawn from one sample of a study of early T cells in non-severe SARS-CoV-2 infection. TCRdb re-called the 5' RACE reads through MiXCR, storing one row per CDR3 protein. This table holds about 39,000 distinct CDR3 sequences, 5.5% to 7% found once. The sequences come from whole blood, collected at baseline. These receptors were obtained from an adult who was a healthcare worker with PCR-confirmed SARS-CoV-2 infection or an uninfected control (not recorded which). Each CDR3 is given with its conserved first and last residue.

v_call cdr3_aa
TRBV9 CASSVRLAGGTGELFF
TRBV7-2 CASSLGIQGGEQYF
TRBV10-3 CAISESLLSSIGEQYF
TRBV12-3/TRBV12-4 CAISQGAEQYF
TRBV6-4 CASSDVLESPTMNTEAFF
TRBV20-1 CSASPISETQYF
TRBV6-6 CASSPPIGPPDTQYF
TRBV6-5 CASSYGGAGIGNTEAFF
TRBV2 CASSEDGQGLMNTEAFF
TRBV10-2 CASESYNEQFF
TRBV7-6 CASSGGDTQYF
TRBV7-2 CASSPQDGRSGNTIYF
TRBV29-1 CSVDGRGNEQYF
TRBV20-1 CSAPLAGANTGELFF
TRBV7-8 CASSLYRLPGQGKETQYF
TRBV6-2/TRBV6-3 CASSTDRDRGLGPTEAFF